What follows are 10 T cell receptor beta chains derived from one specimen sequenced in a study of T cell clonality in common variable immunodeficiency. TCRdb's table, derived via immunoSEQ multiplex PCR, lists solely in-frame clones and lacks some. The sample gives about 45,000 clones, none seen only once, and the top ten clones hold about 10%. The sequencing sample was made of peripheral blood mononuclear cells. The receptor set was obtained from a person between 18 and 75 years old in good health.

The table lists this clone with many counts. The sequenced fragment ends 3 residues before the CDR3 boundary, so the rest is inferred from the germline J gene. This chain links TRBV6-1 with TRBJ2-6; 7 bases map to TRBD1. V dropped 1 base and J dropped 11; count of bases not matched to a gene: 2. The CDR3 has 13 residues. Per the germline V gene, CDR1 is MNHNS and CDR2 is SASEGT. CDR3 protein: CASSEGTGYVLTF. The sequenced CDR3 bases are TGTGCCAGCAGTGAAGGGACAGGCTACGTC.

This clone was seen repeatedly, ten times or more. The DNA ends 3 residues before the CDR3 does, and the rest of the CDR3 is filled in from the germline J gene. The J gene is TRBJ2-7, the V gene TRBV28; the D gene is possibly TRBD1 (6 bases). Germline V gene data show CDR1 as MDHEN and CDR2 as SYDVKM. CDR3 length: 13 residues. Trimming took off 7 bases at V and 2 bases at J, with 12 bases between the two ends. This CDR3 reads CASTGTTPYEQYF. The part of the CDR3 DNA that was read is TGTGCCAGCACCGGGACAACCCCCTACGAG.

This clone was seen ten or more times. CDR3 bases read: TGCAGTGCTAGACCACTAGCGGGAGGTCCCTACGAG. This translates into CSARPLAGGPYE. The entire CDR3 protein reads CSARPLAGGPYEQYF. The chain joins TRBV20-1 to TRBJ2-7; 12 nucleotides agree with TRBD2. The CDR3 extends 3 residues past the end of the read, so its final part is completed from the germline J gene. Per germline, CDR1 DFQATT and CDR2 SNEGSKA (reference sequence). Trimming at V came to 2 bases and at J to 2 bases, leaving 4 bases not matched to a gene. The CDR3 length is 15 residues.

This clone has at least ten counts. The CDR3 end lies 3 residues beyond the end of the read and is filled in from the germline J gene. The chain recombines TRBV5-4 with TRBJ2-1, with 10 bases identical to TRBD2. The germline V gene encodes CDR1 SGHNT and CDR2 YYREEE (reference sequence). The CDR3 is 15 residues long. Trimming at V came to 7 bases and at J to 3 bases, leaving 7 bases not matched to a gene. CDR3 amino acids: CASRDIAGGYNEQFF. CDR3 DNA, as far as it was read: TGTGCCAGCCGTGACATAGCGGGGGGCTACAATGAG.

Ten or more counts support this clone. Coverage ceases 3 residues before the CDR3 finishes, and the germline J gene fills in the end. This rearrangement joins TRBV2 to TRBJ1-5, with 10 bases matching TRBD1. This CDR3 is built from 18 residues. Trimming cost V 4 bases and J 7 bases; bases outside gene matches: 16. The germline V gene encodes CDR1 SNHLY and CDR2 FYNNEI. The part of the CDR3 DNA that was read is TGTGCCAGCAGTGGGTCTAAACATCGGGACAGGGGTCCACAGCCC. It encodes CASSGSKHRDRGPQP. The CDR3 as a whole reads CASSGSKHRDRGPQPQHF.

This clone occurred many times. The CDR3 goes on 3 residues after the read ends, and that part is filled in from the germline J gene. V usage is TRBV5-1 and J usage is TRBJ2-3; the D gene is possibly TRBD1 (6 bases). V was cut by 0 bases and J by 2 bases, with 10 bases left in between. Germline V gene lookup returns CDR1 SGHRS and CDR2 YFSETQ. The length of the CDR3 is 15 residues. CDR3 in amino acids: CASSLAGHFTDTQYF. The DNA read from the CDR3 is TGCGCCAGCAGCTTGGCGGGACACTTCACAGATACG. The whole variable domain, remainder taken from reference TRBV5-1 and TRBJ2-3, is KAGVTQTPRYLIKTRGQQVTLSCSPISGHRSVSWYQQTPGQGLQFLFEYFSETQRNKGNFPGRFSGRQFSNSRSEMNVSTLELGDSALYLCASSLAGHFTDTQYFGPGTRLTVL.

Ten or more counts support this clone. The CDR3 end lies 3 residues beyond the end of the read and is filled in from the germline J gene. This chain links TRBV19 with TRBJ2-4; 9 bases line up with TRBD1. The CDR3 loop spans 15 amino acids. Trimming cost V 5 bases and J 6 bases; bases outside gene matches: 8. Germline V gene sequence: CDR1 LNHDA, CDR2 SQIVND (reference sequence). The sequenced part of the CDR3 DNA is TGTGCCAGTAGTTGGGACAGGGTAGCGGGAAACATT. Residues: CASSWDRVAGNI. From start to end, the CDR3 is CASSWDRVAGNIQYF. The whole variable domain, filled in from reference TRBV19 and TRBJ2-4, reads DGGITQSPKYLFRKEGQNVTLSCEQNLNHDAMYWYRQDPGQGLRLIYYSQIVNDFQKGDIAEGYSVSREKKESFPLTVTSAQKNPTAFYLCASSWDRVAGNIQYFGAGTRLSVL.

This clone appeared many times. The junction does not match germline at one end; this may be a read error. The CDR3 here is CASSLGQFRGQETQYF. CDR3 bases read: TGTGCTAGCAGCTTAGGACAGTTTCGGGGGCAAGAGACC. The V gene is TRBV7-7, the J gene TRBJ2-5; possibly TRBD1 or TRBD2 for D (6 bases each). The CDR3 end lies 3 residues beyond the end of the read and is filled in from the germline J gene. Germline V gene lookup returns CDR1 SSHAT and CDR2 FNYEAQ (reference sequence). The CDR3 runs 16 residues.

This clone was observed a few times. From the germline J gene comes the end of the CDR3, since the read stops 3 residues before it. The chain links TRBV23-1 to TRBJ2-7; 7 bases align to TRBD1. TRBV23-1 is an ORF, with its function uncertain. This CDR3 spans 13 amino acids. V lost 6 bases and J lost 3; bases outside the gene matches: 5. CDR3 DNA, as far as it was read: TGCGCCAGCAGGAGGGGGCCCCGCTACGAG. It encodes CASRRGPRYE. The full CDR3 is CASRRGPRYEQYF.

There are many counts of this clone. The observed sequence ends 3 residues before the CDR3 terminus, with the missing tail filled in from the germline J gene. The chain has TRBV5-1 and TRBJ2-2; 11 nucleotides align to TRBD2. The CDR3 has 17 residues. V shed 6 bases, J shed 5 bases, and the junction held 12 bases outside the gene matches. The V gene's germline CDR1 is SGHRS and CDR2 YFSETQ. CDR3 protein: CASTPGGLAAGTGELFF. CDR3 DNA, as far as it was read: TGCGCCAGCACGCCAGGGGGACTAGCGGCCGGGACCGGGGAG.